Shown below are 5 T cell receptor beta chains from a single sample sequenced in a study of human T cells and chemical hapten exposure (dated by TCRdb to the early 2020s). The library was generated by RACE. This sample was sequenced with a NextSeq 500. The public reads were reprocessed in TCRdb via fastp at Q25 and MiXCR, keeping in-frame beta chains. Each entry merges the rows of one CDR3 protein and shows their most common DNA and genes. The table for this sample lists over 150,000 distinct CDR3 sequences; about 30% of them were counted only once. The top ten constitute 2.1% of the sample. The time point label, read with the paper, signifies: patch test 3, about 24 weeks after DPC sensitization. The sample's treatment or condition, from its label and the paper: therapeutic diphenylcyclopropenone sensitization with weekly scalp DPC. The starting material was whole blood, obtained in connection with sensitization to the hapten diphenylcyclopropenone (DPC). These receptors were taken from a woman aged 18 to 35 with alopecia areata. Some clones in this sample may be carry-over from other donors' samples.

The sample holds one count of this clonotype. The J gene is TRBJ1-5, the V gene TRBV10-3; D may be TRBD1 (5 bases). This CDR3 is built from 14 residues. From germline, CDR1 is ENHRY and CDR2 SYGVKD. V shed 10 bases and J shed 3 bases, with 16 bases lying between them. The CDR3 here is CATSPGASNQPQHF. The CDR3 region has the DNA TGTGCCACGTCCCCCGGGGCCTCCAATCAGCCCCAGCATTTT.

The chain has TRBV29-1 and TRBJ2-2; TRBD1 might be the D (6 bases). Germline-derived CDR1 and CDR2 are SQVTM and ANQGSEA. The CDR3 sequence is 17 residues long. With 4 bases removed from V and 3 bases from J, the gap between germline ends came to 21 bases. CDR3 coding DNA: TGCAGCGTTGTTGAAGGGTTACAGGGTTCGCACACCGGGGAGCTGTTTTTT. Translation gives CSVVEGLQGSHTGELFF.

In its sample, this clonotype was seen a few times. The CDR3, as DNA: TGTGCCAGCAAAGAAGGCCCCACTGAAGCTTTCTTT. It translates to CASKEGPTEAFF. V and J are TRBV6-2 or TRBV6-3 and TRBJ1-1; no clear D. Germline assignment: CDR1 MNHEY and CDR2 SVGEGT. Between the trimmed V and J ends, which lost 7 bases and 4 bases, there was a span of 10 bases. CDR3 length: 12 residues.

This clonotype was counted a few times. This sequence joins TRBV29-1 and TRBJ2-1; D is possibly TRBD1 (6 bases). CDR3 size: 17 residues. The germline V gene has CDR1 SQVTM and CDR2 ANQGSEA. Trimming cost V 2 bases and J 0 bases, with 17 bases left between them. CDR3 in DNA: TGCAGCGTTGAATCCGTCAGCGGACAGAGCTCCTACAATGAGCAGTTCTTC. Protein sequence: CSVESVSGQSSYNEQFF.

V is TRBV4-3 and J is TRBJ1-1, with D unclear. V was clipped by 3 bases and J by 4 bases, with 15 bases between them. The CDR3 contains 15 residues. Germline CDR1 LGHNA, CDR2 YSLEER. The CDR3 region has the DNA TGCGCCAGCAGCCACTCGGACGTTGGGATCACTGAAGCTTTCTTT. Its protein product is CASSHSDVGITEAFF.